The next 10 T cell receptor beta chains were all read from a single sample in a study of cytomegalovirus exposure and HLA in healthy donors. A multiplex PCR was run with 60 Vbeta primers and 13 Jbeta primers. Assay used: immunoSEQ multiplex PCR; TCRdb lists only in-frame clones, some missing. The sample includes about 120,000 clones, 74% of them seen just once. The sample comprised PBMCs. These receptors were collected from a man in his forties or fifties in good health and CMV-seropositive.

The V gene is TRBV7-2, the J gene TRBJ1-5; D is undetermined. This CDR3 comprises 15 residues. The germline gives CDR1 SGHTA, CDR2 FQGNSA. V shed 1 base and J shed 1 base, with 8 bases lying between them. The CDR3 bases are TGTGCCAGCAGCTTAGACGGTACGAGCAATCAGCCCCAGCATTTT. Encoded protein: CASSLDGTSNQPQHF.

This clone was picked up one time. This chain links TRBV27 with TRBJ1-5, with D perhaps TRBD1 (5 bases). Trimming took off 0 bases at V and 7 bases at J, with 13 bases between the two ends. The CDR3 totals 15 residues. Germline-derived CDR1 and CDR2 are MNHEY and SMNVEV (reference sequence). Written as DNA, the CDR3 is TGTGCCAGCAGTTTATCTCAGGGAATCAAGCAGCCCCAGCATTTT. It specifies CASSLSQGIKQPQHF.

V usage is TRBV27 and J usage is TRBJ2-2, with a tentative D call TRBD1 (5 bases). Germline V gives CDR1 MNHEY, CDR2 SMNVEV (reference sequence). CDR3 length equals 15 residues. The V and J ends lost 6 bases and 6 bases respectively, with 17 bases between them. The CDR3: CASRDSRVVAGELFF. CDR3 DNA: TGTGCCAGCAGAGATAGCAGGGTGGTGGCCGGGGAGCTGTTTTTT.

The chain couples TRBV11-2 to TRBJ2-3; the D gene is possibly TRBD2 (7 bases). CDR3 length: 14 residues. With 5 bases removed from V and 6 bases from J, the gap between germline ends came to 15 bases. CDR1 is SGHAT, CDR2 FQNNGV, per germline. The CDR3 bases are TGTGCCAGCAGCCAGGCGGGGGCACAGGATACGCAGTATTTT. Its translation: CASSQAGAQDTQYF.

The J gene is TRBJ1-2, the V gene TRBV7-2; 9 bases match TRBD1. This CDR3 comprises 15 residues. Per germline, CDR1 SGHTA and CDR2 FQGNSA. J was trimmed by 4 bases and V by 6 bases; bases with no gene match: 9. This chain's CDR3 is CASSSTPGQGYGYTF. The CDR3 DNA reads as TGTGCCAGCAGTTCGACCCCGGGACAGGGCTATGGCTACACCTTC.

The chain employs TRBV23-1 and TRBJ2-1; the match to TRBD2 covers 11 bases. TRBV23-1 is filed as an ORF, its function uncertain. This CDR3 spans 15 amino acids. The junction had 9 bases not matched to a gene; V was cut back by 4 bases and J by 10 bases. Here the CDR3 reads CASSRGLAAVWEQFF. CDR3 nucleotides: TGCGCCAGCAGTCGGGGACTAGCGGCTGTGTGGGAGCAGTTCTTC.

V gene TRBV27 combines with J gene TRBJ1-2; 7 positions match TRBD1. The germline V gene encodes CDR1 MNHEY and CDR2 SMNVEV (reference sequence). This CDR3 is 15 amino acids long. The V segment lost 5 bases and the J segment 10 bases; nucleotides outside the gene matches: 16. This CDR3 is CASSITPGQRRAYTF. In DNA form, the CDR3 reads TGTGCCAGCAGTATCACACCGGGACAGAGGCGAGCCTACACCTTC.

This sequence joins TRBV19 and TRBJ1-5; D is possibly TRBD1 (6 bases). The germline CDR1 and CDR2 sequences are LNHDA and SQIVND (reference sequence). The V end lost 6 bases, the J end lost 4 bases, and 13 bases lay between the germline ends. CDR3 length: 14 amino acids. The CDR3 region has the DNA TGTGCCAGTAGGGGGCAGGGGACAAATCAGCCCCAGCATTTT. Protein: CASRGQGTNQPQHF.

The chain uses TRBV27 and TRBJ2-7; a weak D match, TRBD1 (6 bases). CDR3 size: 15 residues. Trimming pared 5 bases from V and 0 bases from J, leaving 14 bases between. CDR1 is MNHEY, CDR2 SMNVEV, per germline (reference sequence). CDR3: CASSGRDRPSYEQYF. The DNA for the CDR3 is TGTGCCAGCAGTGGAAGAGACAGGCCCTCCTACGAGCAGTACTTC.

This clone was detected a few times. CDR3 protein: CASSQDTVYNEQFF. The DNA for the CDR3 is TGTGCCAGCAGCCAAGATACGGTCTACAATGAGCAGTTCTTC. The J gene is TRBJ2-1, the V gene TRBV14, with D uncertain. Germline V CDR1 and CDR2: SGHDN, FVKESK. Between the trimmed V and J ends, which lost 0 bases and 3 bases, there was a span of 6 bases. The CDR3 loop spans 14 amino acids.